This entry lists 8 T cell receptor beta chains sequenced from one sample in a study of CD4+ T cells in melanoma. Clones were sequenced by immunoSEQ multiplex PCR, and TCRdb holds only the in-frame ones, with some missing. The table records around 100,000 clones, around 92% of them present only once. Sequencing was performed on peripheral blood. The receptors come from a human donor with melanoma.

The V gene is TRBV20-1, the J gene TRBJ1-4; D is perhaps TRBD1 (5 bases). Trimming removed 6 bases from V and 6 bases from J, with 8 bases in between. Germline assignment: CDR1 DFQATT and CDR2 SNEGSKA (reference sequence). This CDR3 is 11 amino acids long. CDR3 sequence (DNA): TGCAGTGCCGAACAGGATGAAAAACTGTTTTTT. Translated, it gives CSAEQDEKLFF.

DNA of the CDR3: TGTGCCAGCAGCTTACAGGGGATGAATGAAAAACTGTTTTTT. Amino acid sequence: CASSLQGMNEKLFF. This sequence joins TRBV5-6 and TRBJ1-4; 7 bases are shared with TRBD1. The V and J ends lost 2 bases and 5 bases, in that order; junction bases with no gene match: 3. There are 14 residues in the CDR3. Germline loops: CDR1 SGHDT, CDR2 YYEEEE.

V usage is TRBV18 and J usage is TRBJ2-1, with a tentative D call TRBD2 (6 bases). V was pared by 3 bases and J by 6 bases, with 12 bases between. The CDR3 extends over 14 amino acids. Germline lookup yields CDR1 KGHSH and CDR2 LQKENI. This CDR3 reads CASSPSRDFNEQFF. CDR3 in DNA: TGTGCCAGCTCACCCTCCCGGGACTTCAATGAGCAGTTCTTC.

The CDR3 bases are TGTGCCAGTAGTATCACGGGGGGGTTCCAGCAGTACTTC. Its protein is CASSITGGFQQYF. J is TRBJ2-7 and V is TRBV19; 8 bases match TRBD2. This CDR3 has 13 residues. CDR1 is LNHDA, CDR2 SQIVND, per germline (reference sequence). Trimming at V came to 3 bases and at J to 8 bases, leaving 6 bases not matched to a gene.

The chain combines TRBV5-4 with TRBJ2-7, with TRBD1 as a possible D gene (5 bases). Germline loops: CDR1 SGHNT, CDR2 YYREEE (reference sequence). Deletions cut 4 bases from V and 6 bases from J, with 14 bases between. CDR3 length equals 13 residues. This CDR3 is CASSPDSSGEQYF. In DNA, the CDR3 is TGTGCCAGCAGCCCCGACAGTTCGGGCGAGCAGTACTTC.

The chain joins TRBV5-4 to TRBJ2-7; tentatively, D is TRBD2 (6 bases). This CDR3 has 13 amino acids. Between the trimmed V and J ends, which lost 4 bases and 5 bases, there was a span of 13 bases. Germline CDR1 reads SGHNT; CDR2 reads YYREEE (reference sequence). The DNA of the CDR3 is TGTGCCAGCAGCCCGGGGACTGCCGACGAGCAGTACTTC. Its translation: CASSPGTADEQYF.

The rearrangement joins TRBV7-3 to TRBJ2-7, with TRBD2 as a possible D gene (7 bases). The ends were cut back, 8 bases at V and 0 bases at J, with 17 bases in the middle. The germline CDR1 and CDR2 sequences are SGHTA and FQGTGA. The length of the CDR3 is 15 residues. Written as DNA, the CDR3 is TGTGCCAGCCGAAGGGGGGGGGAGAGCTCCTACGAGCAGTACTTC. Translating it yields CASRRGGESSYEQYF. Together with reference TRBV7-3 and TRBJ2-7, the CDR3 gives the full variable domain: GAGVSQTPSNKVTEKGKYVELRCDPISGHTALYWYRQSLGQGPEFLIYFQGTGAADDSGLPNDRFFAVRPEGSVSTLKIQRTERGDSAVYLCASRRGGESSYEQYFGPGTRLTVT.

The rearrangement joins TRBV27 to TRBJ2-7; D gene uncertain. Trimming left V 3 bases short and J 4 bases short, with 13 bases between. The CDR3 has 14 residues. Germline V lookup: CDR1 MNHEY, CDR2 SMNVEV (reference sequence). The CDR3 sequence: CASSFGRQVYEQYF. Here the CDR3 DNA reads TGTGCCAGCAGTTTCGGTCGGCAGGTATACGAGCAGTACTTC.